These 17 T cell receptor beta chains share one sample of origin, sequenced in a study of blood T cell repertoires in COVID-19. Here immunoSEQ multiplex PCR was the method, and the copy in TCRdb shows in-frame clones only, minus some. The sample yields 200,000 to 250,000 clones, under 90% seen once. Sequences were obtained from PBMCs or T cells enriched from blood (not recorded which). The receptors were sampled from a man between 60 and 75 years old who had recovered from COVID-19.

The chain combines TRBV6-5 with TRBJ2-5; D might be TRBD1 (6 bases). Germline CDR1 and CDR2: MNHEY and SVGAGI. This CDR3 comprises 13 residues. Trimming left V 2 bases short and J 5 bases short, with 9 bases between. CDR3 amino acids: CASSYTGMETQYF. The CDR3 region has the DNA TGTGCCAGCAGTTACACAGGGATGGAGACCCAGTACTTC.

In DNA, the CDR3 is TGTGCCAGCAGTCTGGACAGCTCACAAGAGACCCAGTACTTC. Protein: CASSLDSSQETQYF. This chain connects TRBV14 to TRBJ2-5; tentatively, D is TRBD1 (6 bases). CDR1 is SGHDN and CDR2 is FVKESK in the germline V gene. V was trimmed by 6 bases and J by 2 bases, leaving 13 bases between them. This CDR3 is 14 amino acids long.

The chain carries TRBV2 and TRBJ2-3; possible D gene TRBD2, 6 bases. V was cut by 8 bases and J by 6 bases, with 18 bases left in between. From germline, CDR1 is SNHLY and CDR2 FYNNEI. The CDR3 loop spans 14 amino acids. CDR3 sequence (DNA): TGTGCCAGCGGACTTCGGGGGATCGGGGATACGCAGTATTTT. Translation gives CASGLRGIGDTQYF.

The chain couples TRBV5-1 to TRBJ1-1, with 9 bases identical to TRBD1. The CDR3 extends over 17 amino acids. Germline V gene sequence: CDR1 SGHRS, CDR2 YFSETQ. V shed 0 bases, J shed 2 bases, and the junction held 8 bases outside the gene matches. Here the CDR3 DNA reads TGCGCCAGCAGCTTGGAGCTACCGGGACAGGGCAACACTGAAGCTTTCTTT. Protein: CASSLELPGQGNTEAFF.

The chain has TRBV10-3 and TRBJ1-2; D is uncertain. The CDR3 consists of 12 residues. Germline V lookup: CDR1 ENHRY, CDR2 SYGVKD. V dropped 6 bases and J dropped 5 bases, with 10 bases sitting between them. CDR3 sequence reads: CAIRPEGYGYTF. The CDR3 DNA is TGTGCCATCAGACCCGAGGGATATGGCTACACCTTC.

This clone was seen only once. The gene calls are TRBV19 and TRBJ2-7; TRBD2 aligns across 7 bases. The CDR3 length is 12 residues. From germline, CDR1 is LNHDA and CDR2 SQIVND (reference sequence). V lost 3 bases, J lost 6 bases, and 2 bases stayed unmatched. The CDR3 spells CASSIGGGEQYF. In DNA form, the CDR3 reads TGTGCCAGTAGTATTGGGGGGGGCGAGCAGTACTTC.

The chain joins TRBV5-5 to TRBJ1-1; D unresolved. The CDR3 covers 13 residues. Germline assignment: CDR1 SGHKS and CDR2 YYEKEE (reference sequence). V gave up 4 bases and J gave up 5 bases, with 12 bases separating them. In DNA form, the CDR3 reads TGTGCCAGCAGCCCGGACTTAGGGACTGAAGCTTTCTTT. It specifies CASSPDLGTEAFF.

CDR3 residues: CASSPQGTGGGELFF. The CDR3 nucleotides read TGTGCCAGCTCACCGCAGGGGACAGGCGGCGGGGAGCTGTTTTTT. The chain combines TRBV18 with TRBJ2-2; 8 nucleotides match TRBD1. V trimming: 3 bases; J trimming: 7 bases; junction bases outside the gene matches: 7. The CDR3 contains 15 residues. Germline assignment: CDR1 KGHSH and CDR2 LQKENI.

This chain links TRBV7-3 with TRBJ2-5; no clear D gene. The CDR3 loop spans 15 amino acids. Looked up from germline, CDR1 is SGHTA and CDR2 is FQGTGA. Trimming pared 0 bases from V and 1 base from J, leaving 9 bases between. This chain's CDR3 is CASSLTAGIQETQYF. DNA for the CDR3: TGTGCCAGCAGCTTAACAGCAGGCATCCAAGAGACCCAGTACTTC.

This chain connects TRBV5-1 to TRBJ1-1; TRBD1 aligns across 7 bases. CDR1 is SGHRS and CDR2 is YFSETQ in the germline V gene. This CDR3 contains 14 residues. V lost 0 bases, J lost 8 bases, and 7 bases stayed unmatched. The CDR3 DNA is TGCGCCAGCAGCTTGGGGGACAGTAAGGGAGAAGCTTTCTTT. This codes for CASSLGDSKGEAFF.

This chain connects TRBV5-1 to TRBJ1-1, with 9 bases fitting TRBD1. This CDR3 region has 15 residues. The trim removed 4 bases at V and 4 bases at J, leaving 8 bases unmatched. CDR1 and CDR2 (germline): SGHRS, YFSETQ. The CDR3 loop is CASSPTGGRVTEAFF. CDR3 bases: TGCGCCAGCAGCCCTACAGGGGGCCGGGTCACTGAAGCTTTCTTT.

V usage is TRBV2 and J usage is TRBJ2-2; 7 nucleotides match TRBD1. Per germline, CDR1 SNHLY and CDR2 FYNNEI. Losses at the gene ends were 7 bases for V and 3 bases for J; bases not matched to a gene: 5. The CDR3 loop spans 14 amino acids. Here the CDR3 DNA reads TGTGCCAGCACCCGGGACAGTTACACCGGGGAGCTGTTTTTT. Translated, it gives CASTRDSYTGELFF.

The gene calls are TRBV9 and TRBJ1-1, with D perhaps TRBD1 (5 bases). CDR3 size: 13 residues. Trimming cost V 7 bases and J 3 bases, with 13 bases left between them. The V gene's germline CDR1 is SGDLS and CDR2 YYNGEE. DNA of the CDR3: TGTGCCAGCGGGGGACGGGGGGACACTGAAGCTTTCTTT. Protein sequence: CASGGRGDTEAFF. Complete variable domain (other parts from reference TRBV9 and TRBJ1-1): DSGVTQTPKHLITATGQRVTLRCSPRSGDLSVYWYQQSLDQGLQFLIQYYNGEERAKGNILERFSAQQFPDLHSELNLSSLELGDSALYFCASGGRGDTEAFFGQGTRLTVV.

Of note for this clone: The junction differs from germline at one of its ends, possibly a read error. The CDR3 is CASKRLNYLSETQYF. The DNA of the CDR3 is TGTGCTAGCAAGCGCCTGAATTATCTCTCGGAGACCCAGTACTTC. The J gene is TRBJ2-5, the V gene TRBV7-7, with D hard to call. This CDR3 region has 15 residues. Germline V gene lookup returns CDR1 SSHAT and CDR2 FNYEAQ (reference sequence).

The rearrangement links TRBV19 to TRBJ1-6, with D perhaps TRBD1 (5 bases). CDR3 length: 14 residues. Germline V gene lookup returns CDR1 LNHDA and CDR2 SQIVND (reference sequence). Trimming stripped 4 bases from V and 13 bases from J, with 17 bases between. CDR3 sequence (DNA): TGTGCCAGTAGTACAGGGTCCGATCGTTCGCCCCTCCACTTT. It translates to CASSTGSDRSPLHF.

This rearrangement joins TRBV7-9 to TRBJ1-2; D ambiguous. Trimming pared 5 bases from V and 4 bases from J, leaving 20 bases between. CDR1 is SEHNR and CDR2 is FQNEAQ in the germline V gene (reference sequence). The CDR3 totals 16 residues. CDR3 bases: TGTGCCAGCAGCCTCGCTTCCGGTTTAGGACTCTATGGCTACACCTTC. This gives the protein CASSLASGLGLYGYTF.

This clone was counted once. This sequence joins TRBV7-9 and TRBJ2-7, with D possibly being TRBD1 (7 bases). The germline gives CDR1 SEHNR, CDR2 FQNEAQ (reference sequence). V was clipped by 3 bases and J by 3 bases, with 15 bases between them. The CDR3 is 15 residues long. CDR3 loop: CASSFLEGASYEQYF. DNA of the CDR3: TGTGCCAGCAGCTTCCTGGAGGGGGCTAGCTACGAGCAGTACTTC.